Following are 14 T cell receptor beta chains from one sample sequenced in a study of response to subunit inactivated influenza vaccine (dated by TCRdb to the late 2010s). Receptor amplification or capture employed RT-PCR. Instrument used: Illumina HiSeq 2500. TCRdb trimmed the raw reads at Q25, called clones with MiXCR and kept productive beta chains. Each entry is one CDR3 protein sequence, shown with its most common DNA and genes. Across this sample there are 590,000 or so distinct CDR3 sequences, with approximately 15% seen only once. 7.6% of the sample is in the top ten clones. Sequencing was performed on PBMCs from blood, taken roughly 2 weeks before vaccination. These receptors originate from a man in his fifties who received an inactivated influenza vaccine. Donor details come from another sample of the same person, matched by shared clones.

This clonotype came up a few times. The gene calls are TRBV5-4 and TRBJ2-4; 16 nucleotides align to TRBD2. J gave up 0 bases and V 3 bases, and 6 bases lay outside the gene matches. The CDR3 totals 19 residues. Germline-derived CDR1 and CDR2 are SGHNT and YYREEE (reference sequence). The CDR3 sequence: CASSWGLAGGILAKNIQYF. As DNA, the CDR3 is TGTGCCAGCAGCTGGGGACTAGCGGGAGGGATTTTAGCCAAAAACATTCAGTACTTC.

This chain links TRBV7-9 with TRBJ2-5; D is uncertain. CDR3 size: 12 residues. The V end lost 1 base, the J end lost 8 bases, and 8 bases lay between the germline ends. The V gene's germline CDR1 is SEHNR and CDR2 FQNEAQ (reference sequence). For the CDR3, the DNA is TGTGCCAGCAGCTTAGGGGCGGTTACCCAGTACTTC. Its protein is CASSLGAVTQYF.

The chain joins TRBV2 to TRBJ2-7; tentative D call: TRBD2 (6 bases). The CDR3 loop spans 14 amino acids. Trimming removed 2 bases from V and 6 bases from J, with 14 bases in between. Looked up from germline, CDR1 is SNHLY and CDR2 is FYNNEI. The CDR3 loop is CASSEWGERGEQYF. The CDR3 DNA follows: TGTGCCAGCAGTGAATGGGGGGAGCGAGGCGAGCAGTACTTC.

The chain has TRBV6-5 and TRBJ2-1; TRBD2 matches at 9 bases. Germline CDR1 is MNHEY and CDR2 is SVGAGI. This CDR3 spans 16 amino acids. V lost 4 bases and J lost 4; bases outside the gene matches: 8. The CDR3 DNA sequence: TGTGCCAGCAGTTTGACGGCTAGCGGGGAATACAATGAGCAGTTCTTC. This translates into CASSLTASGEYNEQFF.

The V and J genes are TRBV20-1 and TRBJ2-5, with D perhaps being TRBD1 or TRBD2 (5 bases each). V was cut by 1 base and J by 4 bases, with 13 bases left in between. The CDR3 is 14 amino acids. Per the germline V gene, CDR1 is DFQATT and CDR2 is SNEGSKA (reference sequence). The CDR3 reads CSARGWGSVETQYF. Written as DNA, the CDR3 is TGCAGTGCTAGAGGATGGGGGTCCGTAGAGACCCAGTACTTC.

V gene TRBV3-1 combines with J gene TRBJ2-5; 12 positions match TRBD2. V dropped 6 bases and J dropped 7; count of bases not matched to a gene: 9. From germline, CDR1 is LGHDT and CDR2 YNNKEL (reference sequence). The CDR3 is 15 amino acids. CDR3 DNA sequence: TGTGCCAGCAGGTCGACTAGCGGGAGCGGGATGACCCAGTACTTC. It encodes CASRSTSGSGMTQYF.

This clonotype was recorded a few times. The chain couples TRBV6-6 to TRBJ1-1; tentatively, D is TRBD1 (6 bases). The CDR3 contains 12 residues. Germline V gives CDR1 MNHNY, CDR2 SVGAGI (reference sequence). The V end was cut by 5 bases, the J end by 7 bases, with 11 bases between. The CDR3 coding sequence is TGTGCCAGCAGTCAACAAGGGGGTGAAGCTTTCTTT. It is translated as CASSQQGGEAFF.

J is TRBJ2-1 and V is TRBV12-3 or TRBV12-4; the D is unclear. The CDR3 totals 16 residues. V was cut by 3 bases and J by 4 bases, with 16 bases left in between. In nucleotides, the CDR3 is TGTGCCAGCAGTTTTGTAATAGTAAAAGATTACAATGAGCAGTTCTTC. Protein: CASSFVIVKDYNEQFF.

This chain connects TRBV6-1 to TRBJ1-1; 7 nucleotides match TRBD1. The J segment lost 5 bases and the V segment lost 5 bases, leaving 14 bases of the junction unmatched. From germline, CDR1 is MNHNS and CDR2 SASEGT. This CDR3 spans 16 amino acids. The DNA for the CDR3 is TGTGCCAGCAGTCCGAGCAGAACAGGGGAGCGTACTGAAGCTTTCTTT. Translating gives CASSPSRTGERTEAFF.

This clonotype turned up a few times. This chain uses TRBV7-8 with TRBJ2-2; the D gene is possibly TRBD2 (6 bases). V lost 8 bases, J lost 5 bases, and 15 bases lay in between. This CDR3 has 14 residues. Per germline, CDR1 SGHVS and CDR2 FQNEAQ. The CDR3 loop reads CASGGTLDTGELFF. The CDR3 nucleotides read TGTGCCAGCGGCGGGACTTTGGATACCGGGGAGCTGTTTTTT.

The genes are TRBV4-2 and TRBJ2-2; no definite D call. The CDR3 contains 15 residues. Germline CDR1 and CDR2: LGHNA and YNFKEQ. The V end was cut by 0 bases, the J end by 7 bases, with 12 bases between. The CDR3 loop is CASSQDNGIGGELFF. CDR3 coding DNA: TGTGCCAGCAGCCAAGATAATGGGATAGGCGGGGAGCTGTTTTTT.

This clonotype was counted a few times. The V gene is TRBV6-1, the J gene TRBJ1-2, with D possibly TRBD1 on 5 matching bases. CDR3 size: 13 residues. Trimming pared 6 bases from V and 2 bases from J, leaving 10 bases between. From germline, CDR1 is MNHNS and CDR2 SASEGT. Here the CDR3 DNA reads TGTGCCAGCAGGAGGGGACCCAACTATGGCTACACCTTC. Residues: CASRRGPNYGYTF.

In its sample, this clonotype was seen a few times. The rearrangement uses TRBV29-1 and TRBJ1-4; 7 nucleotides match TRBD1. The CDR3 totals 13 residues. V gave up 6 bases and J gave up 3 bases; unmatched junction bases: 4. The V gene's germline CDR1 is SQVTM and CDR2 ANQGSEA. The DNA for the CDR3 is TGCAGCGTCCGGGACAGCGCTAATGAAAAACTGTTTTTT. It is translated as CSVRDSANEKLFF. The full variable domain, its missing parts supplied by reference TRBV29-1 and TRBJ1-4, is SAVISQKPSRDICQRGTSLTIQCQVDSQVTMMFWYRQQPGQSLTLIATANQGSEATYESGFVIDKFPISRPNLTFSTLTVSNMSPEDSSIYLCSVRDSANEKLFFGSGTQLSVL.

V gene TRBV29-1 combines with J gene TRBJ2-6; no clear D gene. In germline, CDR1 is SQVTM, CDR2 ANQGSEA. There are 15 residues in the CDR3. V shed 7 bases and J shed 0 bases, with 13 bases lying between them. CDR3 coding DNA: TGCAGCGCCTTGGGTCCTAGCTCTGGGGCCAACGTCCTGACTTTC. Protein sequence: CSALGPSSGANVLTF.